This T cell receptor beta chain was profiled in a study of cytomegalovirus exposure and HLA in healthy donors. General study results and limits: Analysis performed later showed TCR beta chains linked to HLA being more clonally expanded than equally common others. TCR beta chains numbering roughly 150 were designated cytomegalovirus-associated. Available immune exposure information was restricted to CMV serostatus only. A later examination showed that TCR association rates differed by HLA locus, with DRB1 most and HLA-C fewest.

As concerns this clone: Antigen unknown.

Primers: 60 Vbeta forward and 13 Jbeta reverse. Data came from immunoSEQ multiplex PCR; TCRdb stores just in-frame clones and leaves some out. Counted here are 130,000 to 150,000 clones, 80% occurring once; the ten biggest clones make up around 4.9%. The CDR3 is 12 amino acids. The V gene lost 6 bases and the J gene lost 6 bases, with 11 bases spanning the gap. Germline CDR1 reads KGHSH; CDR2 reads LQKENI. The sample comprised PBMCs. The chain has TRBV18 and TRBJ1-2; D not resolved. The clonotype originates from a male donor in good health and CMV-seronegative. The CDR3 DNA sequence: TGTGCCAGCTCCCAAAATAGAAATGGCTACACCTTC. It yields the protein CASSQNRNGYTF.